These 21 T cell receptor beta chains share one sample of origin, sequenced in a study of blood T cell repertoires in COVID-19. Produced via immunoSEQ multiplex PCR; TCRdb's table is partial and in-frame only. The sample includes about 260,000 clones, approximately 86% of them seen just once. The sequencing input was peripheral blood. These receptor sequences come from an older woman with COVID-19, enrolled during active disease.

This clone was seen a single time. V gene TRBV5-1 combines with J gene TRBJ2-1; possibly TRBD2 for D (6 bases). The CDR3 runs to 17 residues. CDR1 is SGHRS and CDR2 is YFSETQ in the germline V gene. The ends were cut back, 1 base at V and 4 bases at J, with 18 bases in the middle. The CDR3 reads CASSLTLTRGGYNEQFF. DNA of the CDR3: TGCGCCAGCAGCTTGACCCTCACTCGGGGAGGATACAATGAGCAGTTCTTC.

The rearrangement joins TRBV15 to TRBJ1-2; 7 nucleotides line up with TRBD1. V shed 0 bases and J 1 base; nucleotides not matched to a gene: 11. Per the germline V gene, CDR1 is LNHNV and CDR2 is YYDKDF (reference sequence). The CDR3 sequence is 18 residues long. The CDR3 loop reads CATSRDLTGPTLNYGYTF. Written as DNA, the CDR3 is TGTGCCACCAGCAGAGATTTGACAGGGCCTACTCTTAACTATGGCTACACCTTC.

The V gene is TRBV5-1, the J gene TRBJ2-2; 7 bases fit TRBD2. This CDR3 has 18 amino acids. Trimming removed 0 bases from V and 5 bases from J; junction bases left unmatched: 13. Germline loops: CDR1 SGHRS, CDR2 YFSETQ. The CDR3 bases are TGCGCCAGCAGCTTGGGACTAGCTCCAACCACGGTTACCGGGGAGCTGTTTTTT. Translation: CASSLGLAPTTVTGELFF. Complete variable domain (other parts from reference TRBV5-1 and TRBJ2-2): KAGVTQTPRYLIKTRGQQVTLSCSPISGHRSVSWYQQTPGQGLQFLFEYFSETQRNKGNFPGRFSGRQFSNSRSEMNVSTLELGDSALYLCASSLGLAPTTVTGELFFGEGSRLTVL.

The rearrangement joins TRBV28 to TRBJ2-7; 7 bases agree with TRBD2. Germline CDR1 MDHEN, CDR2 SYDVKM. The ends lost 3 bases at V and 0 bases at J; junction bases unmatched: 11. This CDR3 is built from 17 residues. The CDR3 spells CASSFSGLAASSYEQYF. The CDR3 DNA is TGTGCCAGCAGTTTTTCTGGGCTAGCGGCTAGCTCCTACGAGCAGTACTTC.

The chain employs TRBV18 and TRBJ1-1; D is undetermined. Germline CDR1 reads KGHSH; CDR2 reads LQKENI. This CDR3 contains 13 residues. V was shortened by 4 bases and J by 1 base, with 7 bases between the two germline ends. Here the CDR3 reads CASSRVENTEAFF. The CDR3 DNA follows: TGTGCCAGCTCACGCGTAGAGAACACTGAAGCTTTCTTT.

The chain carries TRBV5-1 and TRBJ2-1, with D perhaps TRBD2 (6 bases). The length of the CDR3 is 16 residues. With 0 bases removed from V and 0 bases from J, the gap between germline ends came to 10 bases. Germline V CDR1 and CDR2: SGHRS, YFSETQ. The CDR3 region has the DNA TGCGCCAGCAGCTTGGCCAGCGGGCTCTCCTACAATGAGCAGTTCTTC. Translation: CASSLASGLSYNEQFF.

Written as DNA, the CDR3 is TGCAGCGTTGGTACAGGGGGCTCGGGCACAGATACGCAGTATTTT. Its protein is CSVGTGGSGTDTQYF. V and J are TRBV29-1 and TRBJ2-3; 9 positions agree with TRBD1. J lost 1 base, V lost 4 bases, and 6 bases had no gene match. This CDR3 is built from 15 residues. Germline CDR1 and CDR2: SQVTM and ANQGSEA.

The genes are TRBV2 and TRBJ2-7; TRBD2 matches 12 bases. V trimming: 6 bases; J trimming: 3 bases; junction bases outside the gene matches: 6. Germline CDR1 SNHLY, CDR2 FYNNEI. CDR3 length: 15 residues. Here the CDR3 reads CASSPGTSGFYEQYF. The CDR3 DNA follows: TGTGCCAGCAGCCCCGGGACTAGCGGGTTCTACGAGCAGTACTTC.

About this clone: In the same sample, other DNA sequences code for this CDR3. The chain employs TRBV18 and TRBJ1-1, with TRBD1 matching 8 bases. The germline gives CDR1 KGHSH, CDR2 LQKENI. This CDR3 region has 14 residues. J lost 1 base, V lost 3 bases, and 1 base had no gene match. As DNA, the CDR3 is TGTGCCAGCTCACCCACAGGGGGGAACACTGAAGCTTTCTTT. The encoded protein is CASSPTGGNTEAFF. Based on the CDR3 plus reference TRBV18 and TRBJ1-1, the full variable domain is NAGVMQNPRHLVRRRGQEARLRCSPMKGHSHVYWYRQLPEEGLKFMVYLQKENIIDESGMPKERFSAEFPKEGPSILRIQQVVRGDSAAYFCASSPTGGNTEAFFGQGTRLTVV.

V is TRBV14 and J is TRBJ1-6, with 7 bases that match TRBD1. CDR3 size: 16 residues. Germline CDR1 reads SGHDN; CDR2 reads FVKESK. The V segment lost 3 bases and the J segment 7 bases; nucleotides outside the gene matches: 9. Written as DNA, the CDR3 is TGTGCCAGCAGCCAGAGGACAGGTGGAGGGAATTCACCCCTCCACTTT. Its protein is CASSQRTGGGNSPLHF.

The chain has TRBV7-2 and TRBJ1-2; a weak D match, TRBD1 (6 bases). From germline, CDR1 is SGHTA and CDR2 FQGNSA. The CDR3 totals 17 residues. The germline V and J ends were trimmed by 2 bases and 0 bases, with 16 bases remaining between them. In nucleotides, the CDR3 is TGTGCCAGCAGCTTAACTCCTCGGACAGACGCTAACTATGGCTACACCTTC. Amino acid sequence: CASSLTPRTDANYGYTF.

This chain links TRBV11-2 with TRBJ1-5; D is possibly TRBD1 (5 bases). Germline CDR1 SGHAT, CDR2 FQNNGV. The CDR3 covers 13 residues. V was trimmed by 6 bases and J by 3 bases, leaving 9 bases between them. The CDR3 DNA reads TGTGCCAGCAGTCAGGGCTCCAATCAGCCCCAGCATTTT. This codes for CASSQGSNQPQHF.

This chain connects TRBV29-1 to TRBJ2-1, with TRBD1 matching over 8 bases. The CDR3 has 14 amino acids. Losses at the gene ends were 8 bases for V and 13 bases for J; bases not matched to a gene: 19. Germline CDR1 SQVTM, CDR2 ANQGSEA. This CDR3 is CSSMVVGQEVGQFF. CDR3 coding DNA: TGCAGCTCTATGGTGGTGGGACAGGAAGTTGGTCAGTTCTTC.

The V gene is TRBV11-3, the J gene TRBJ2-1; 10 nucleotides match TRBD2. V was pared by 0 bases and J by 5 bases, with 10 bases of the junction left unmatched. There are 18 residues in the CDR3. In germline, CDR1 is SGHNT, CDR2 YENEEA. The CDR3 DNA follows: TGTGCCAGCAGCTTAGATTTTCGCACTAGCGGGACACACAATGAGCAGTTCTTC. Its translation is CASSLDFRTSGTHNEQFF.

In its sample, this clone was seen once. The chain is built from TRBV29-1 and TRBJ2-6, with a weak D call TRBD1 (5 bases). The CDR3 runs 13 residues. Trimming stripped 4 bases from V and 2 bases from J, with 6 bases between. Germline CDR1 SQVTM, CDR2 ANQGSEA. The DNA for the CDR3 is TGCAGCGTTGCCAGGGCTGGGGCCAACGTCCTGACTTTC. It is translated as CSVARAGANVLTF.

This chain connects TRBV6-2 or TRBV6-3 to TRBJ1-5; the match to TRBD1 covers 7 bases. V gave up 5 bases and J gave up 7 bases; unmatched junction bases: 2. Germline CDR1 reads MNHEY; CDR2 reads SVGEGT. The CDR3 sequence is 12 residues long. CDR3 residues: CASSLTGQPQHF. For the CDR3, the DNA is TGTGCCAGCAGTCTGACAGGGCAGCCCCAGCATTTT.

The sample holds a few counts of this clone. The chain joins TRBV7-2 to TRBJ2-2; tentative D call: TRBD1 (5 bases). V shed 1 base and J shed 4 bases, with 10 bases lying between them. Germline CDR1 reads SGHTA; CDR2 reads FQGNSA. The CDR3 has 15 residues. As DNA, the CDR3 is TGTGCCAGCAGCTTAGACGGAAGGGGCACCGGGGAGCTGTTTTTT. Its translation is CASSLDGRGTGELFF.

The chain has TRBV28 and TRBJ2-1; unclear D gene. The CDR3 sequence is 14 residues long. Germline V gene data show CDR1 as MDHEN and CDR2 as SYDVKM. The V end was cut by 5 bases, the J end by 9 bases, with 17 bases between. The CDR3 reads CASSPRSRFGEQFF. CDR3 bases: TGTGCCAGCAGTCCCCGATCTAGGTTCGGTGAGCAGTTCTTC. Full variable domain (remainder filled in from reference TRBV28 and TRBJ2-1): DVKVTQSSRYLVKRTGEKVFLECVQDMDHENMFWYRQDPGLGLRLIYFSYDVKMKEKGDIPEGYSVSREKKERFSLILESASTNQTSMYLCASSPRSRFGEQFFGPGTRLTVL.

This sequence joins TRBV19 and TRBJ2-1; maybe TRBD2 (5 bases). CDR3 size: 14 residues. Deletions cut 6 bases from V and 8 bases from J, with 17 bases between. Germline-derived CDR1 and CDR2 are LNHDA and SQIVND (reference sequence). The chain's CDR3 is CASRSGGTSDEQFF. CDR3 nucleotides: TGTGCCAGTAGAAGCGGAGGCACCAGCGATGAGCAGTTCTTC.

This rearrangement joins TRBV5-4 to TRBJ2-1, with 7 bases identical to TRBD1. Germline values: CDR1 SGHNT, CDR2 YYREEE (reference sequence). The CDR3 loop spans 15 amino acids. The V and J ends lost 0 bases and 1 base, in that order; junction bases with no gene match: 1. The CDR3 sequence is CASSLGQGSYNEQFF. DNA of the CDR3: TGTGCCAGCAGCTTGGGACAGGGTTCCTACAATGAGCAGTTCTTC.

The V and J genes are TRBV5-8 and TRBJ2-1; D gene unclear. V gave up 2 bases and J gave up 0 bases, with 9 bases separating them. The germline V gene encodes CDR1 SGHTS and CDR2 YDEGEE. The CDR3 runs 15 residues. DNA for the CDR3: TGTGCCAGCAGCTTCGGAGTTAGCTCCTACAATGAGCAGTTCTTC. Translated: CASSFGVSSYNEQFF.